This T cell receptor (beta chain) was sequenced for a study of blood T cells in healthy people across ages. Findings and caveats of the study: Higher diversity, along with more naive CD4+ cells, distinguished long-lived donors from aged donors.

The authors ran a second PCR of 7 to 11 cycles using a sample-barcoded 5' primer and a J-beta primer mix. TCRdb re-called the 5' RACE reads through MiXCR, storing one row per CDR3 protein. The sample gives 1,800,000 or so distinct CDR3 sequences, roughly 43% of which show up once; roughly 23% is in the top ten. On this clonotype itself: Its target is unknown.

Sequenced material: blood. This receptor was taken from a human donor in good health.

In DNA form, the CDR3 reads TGTGCCAGCAGCCAAGAGTACGACAGGGATTTCAGAGATACGCAGTATTTT. It yields the protein CASSQEYDRDFRDTQYF. The genes are TRBV4-2 and TRBJ2-3; 7 bases are a match to TRBD1. This CDR3 spans 17 amino acids. Germline loops: CDR1 LGHNA, CDR2 YNFKEQ. V lost 0 bases, J lost 5 bases, and 11 bases stayed unmatched.